This T cell receptor (beta chain) was observed in a study of cytomegalovirus exposure and HLA in healthy donors. Findings of the study overall: Among TCR sequences, most were rare, though some public TCRs appeared in many donors. The study labeled 170 or so TCR beta chains cytomegalovirus-associated.

A word on this clone: Its antigen remains unidentified.

No record was made of this donor's CMV serostatus. The PCR made use of 60 Vbeta and 13 Jbeta primers. Assay used: immunoSEQ multiplex PCR; TCRdb lists only in-frame clones, some missing. The sample holds more than 130,000 clones; roughly 73% are singletons and the top ten take approximately 14%. The sequenced material came from PBMCs. The clonotype comes from a human donor in good health.

Here the CDR3 reads CASSYSRGASEQYF. CDR3 in DNA: TGTGCCAGCAGTTACTCGAGAGGGGCTAGCGAGCAGTACTTC. This chain joins TRBV6-5 and TRBJ2-5, with D perhaps given as TRBD1 or TRBD2 (5 bases each). Gene TRBJ2-7 matches the end of the DNA better, so the J call may be wrong. CDR1 MNHEY and CDR2 SVGAGI come from the germline V gene. The CDR3 loop spans 14 amino acids.